A selection of T cell receptor beta chains follows, all from one sample in a study of vaccination effects on CD4 cells after COVID-19. Libraries were prepared by immunoSEQ multiplex PCR; TCRdb keeps only in-frame clonotypes and omits some of them. The sample lists over 45,000 clones, roughly 72% occurring once. Their target antigens are unknown. The material was CD4+ T cells from PBMCs cultured without peptide, obtained after COVID-19 vaccination. These receptors originate from a human donor who received a COVID-19 vaccine. CDR3s include the opening cysteine and the closing phenylalanine or tryptophan. The order of the fields is V gene, J gene, clone size, D gene, CDR3 protein, CDR3 DNA. The D gene is left open where the match is weak. The listing skips clone size in some rows; elsewhere it reads once, few, many or a size class.

V: TRBV5-4
J: TRBJ2-3
size: -
D: TRBD2
CDR3: CASSLAGLTDTQYF
DNA: TGTGCCAGCAGCTTAGCGGGGCTCACAGATACGCAGTATTTT

V: TRBV19
J: TRBJ2-2
size: -
D: TRBD2
CDR3: CASSISSGRVPGELFF
DNA: TGTGCCAGTAGTATATCTAGCGGGAGGGTACCCGGGGAGCTGTTTTTT

V: TRBV11-2
J: TRBJ1-2
size: -
D: TRBD1
CDR3: CASSLDRAYGYTF
DNA: TGTGCCAGCAGTTTGGACAGGGCGTATGGCTACACCTTC

V: TRBV3-1/TRBV3-2
J: TRBJ2-7
size: -
D: -
CDR3: CASSQASSSVLLGYEQYF
DNA: TGTGCCAGCAGCCAAGCTTCTAGTTCGGTTTTATTGGGATACGAGCAGTACTTC

V: TRBV20-1
J: TRBJ2-1
size: -
D: -
CDR3: CSADSYNEQFF
DNA: TGCAGTGCAGATTCCTACAATGAGCAGTTCTTC

V: TRBV6-6
J: TRBJ1-2
size: -
D: -
CDR3: CASSFGVYGYTF
DNA: TGTGCCAGTTCCTTTGGTGTCTATGGCTACACCTTC

V: TRBV6-5
J: TRBJ2-5
size: -
D: -
CDR3: CASSRQEETQYF
DNA: TGTGCCAGCAGCCGACAGGAAGAGACCCAGTACTTC

V: TRBV11-2
J: TRBJ1-5
size: -
D: -
CDR3: CASRYVGNQPQHF
DNA: TGTGCCAGCAGGTACGTCGGCAATCAGCCCCAGCATTTT

V: TRBV18
J: TRBJ1-1
size: -
D: TRBD1
CDR3: CASSLGGGRVTEAFF
DNA: TGTGCCAGCTCACTAGGGGGCGGACGTGTCACTGAAGCTTTCTTT

V: TRBV4-1
J: TRBJ1-2
size: -
D: -
CDR3: CASSPLIPRTDNYGYTF
DNA: TGCGCCAGCAGCCCTCTAATACCCAGGACAGACAACTATGGCTACACCTTC

V: TRBV2
J: TRBJ2-1
size: -
D: TRBD2
CDR3: CASSEELAGASEQFF
DNA: TGTGCCAGCAGTGAGGAACTAGCGGGAGCAAGTGAGCAGTTCTTC

V: TRBV9
J: TRBJ2-7
size: -
D: -
CDR3: CASSAGRTDSYEQYF
DNA: TGTGCCAGCAGCGCGGGGAGGACAGACTCGTACGAGCAGTACTTC

V: TRBV5-5
J: TRBJ1-5
size: -
D: -
CDR3: CASSSRADQPQHF
DNA: TGTGCCAGCAGCTCCAGGGCGGATCAGCCCCAGCATTTT

V: TRBV24-1
J: TRBJ2-5
size: -
D: -
CDR3: CATTPRSWETQYF
DNA: TGTGCCACCACCCCGAGGAGTTGGGAGACCCAGTACTTC

V: TRBV6-6
J: TRBJ1-4
size: few
D: TRBD1
CDR3: CASSRTLTGVANEKLFF
DNA: TGTGCCAGCAGCCGAACTTTGACAGGGGTGGCTAATGAAAAACTGTTTTTT

V: TRBV19
J: TRBJ1-6
size: -
D: TRBD1
CDR3: CASRDRGNSPLHF
DNA: TGTGCCAGTAGGGACAGGGGGAATTCACCCCTCCACTTT

V: TRBV12-3/TRBV12-4
J: TRBJ1-2
size: -
D: -
CDR3: CASSPGSEGGYTF
DNA: TGTGCCAGCAGTCCCGGGTCCGAGGGCGGCTACACCTTC

V: TRBV18
J: TRBJ1-4
size: -
D: -
CDR3: CASSPPTRVSTNEKLFF
DNA: TGTGCCAGCTCACCACCGACCAGGGTATCAACTAATGAAAAACTGTTTTTT

V: TRBV7-9
J: TRBJ2-2
size: -
D: TRBD1
CDR3: CASSSRGQDANTGELFF
DNA: TGTGCCAGCAGCTCCCGAGGACAGGACGCGAACACCGGGGAGCTGTTTTTT

V: TRBV27
J: TRBJ2-7
size: -
D: -
CDR3: CASSLSFGSTNSYEQYF
DNA: TGTGCCAGCAGTTTAAGCTTCGGCTCAACGAACTCCTACGAGCAGTACTTC

V: TRBV11-2
J: TRBJ2-5
size: once
D: TRBD1
CDR3: CASSFATGGILETQYF
DNA: TGTGCCAGCAGTTTCGCGACAGGGGGTATTTTAGAGACCCAGTACTTC

V: TRBV6-9
J: TRBJ1-2
size: few
D: -
CDR3: CASPTDSLDNGYTF
DNA: TGTGCCAGCCCTACAGACTCTCTGGACAATGGCTACACCTTC

V: TRBV10-3
J: TRBJ1-1
size: once
D: -
CDR3: CAIRGNTEAFF
DNA: TGTGCCATCAGAGGAAACACTGAAGCTTTCTTT